A selection of T cell receptor beta chains follows, all from one sample in a study of T-cell reconstitution after alpha-beta-depleted transplantation in children. TCRdb re-derived calls from the PCR reads in MiXCR, one entry per CDR3 protein. The data contain roughly 89,000 distinct CDR3 sequences, 12% of them singletons. Sample: PBMCs from the stem cell graft donor, taken from the stem cell graft. The receptors derive from a human donor who donated a stem cell graft to a child with inherited bone marrow failure. CDR3s include the opening cysteine and the closing phenylalanine or tryptophan. The D gene is left open where the match is weak. Clone size appears in some rows only: once, few, many, or a class for an expanded clone.

v_gene,j_gene,abundance,d_gene,CDR3nt,CDR3aa
TRBV28,TRBJ2-2,many,TRBD1,TGTGCCAGCAGTTTAGCAGGGGGCGATGCCACCGGGGAGCTGTTTTTT,CASSLAGGDATGELFF
TRBV10-3,TRBJ1-2,few,NA,TGTGCCATCAACCCACACCCCGAGGACTATGGCTACACCTTC,CAINPHPEDYGYTF
TRBV3-1,TRBJ2-5,NA,NA,TGTGCCAGCAGCCAAGATACGAGCGGCCAAGAGACCCAGTACTTC,CASSQDTSGQETQYF
TRBV5-4,TRBJ2-7,NA,NA,TGTGCCAGCAGCTTGGCCTTGGGCAGCGACTCCGTATACGAGCAGTACTTC,CASSLALGSDSVYEQYF
TRBV6-1,TRBJ2-7,many,NA,TGTGCCAGCAGCCTAACATCAGGGGACTACGAGCAGTACTTC,CASSLTSGDYEQYF
TRBV5-1,TRBJ2-5,many,TRBD2,TGCGCCAGCAGCCCGGGACTAGCGGAACAAGAGACCCAGTACTTC,CASSPGLAEQETQYF
TRBV20-1,TRBJ2-5,many,TRBD1,TGCAGTGCTAGAGGACAGGGGGACCAAGAGACCCAGTACTTC,CSARGQGDQETQYF
TRBV20-1,TRBJ2-1,many,TRBD2,TGCAGTGTACCGGGAGGCCCCCTCAATGAGCAGTTCTTC,CSVPGGPLNEQFF
TRBV4-2,TRBJ2-1,many,NA,TGTGCCAGCAGCCCAACCCCAGGGGCTAACGACAATGAGCAGTTCTTC,CASSPTPGANDNEQFF
TRBV19,TRBJ2-7,few,TRBD1,TGTGCCAGTAGTACCGGACAGGGATTCTACGAGCAGTACTTC,CASSTGQGFYEQYF
TRBV29-1,TRBJ2-1,many,TRBD2,TGCAGCGTACGAGCGGGAGGCCGCAATGAGCAGTTCTTC,CSVRAGGRNEQFF